This T cell receptor beta chain was sequenced for a study of shared clonotypes between healthy human individuals. Study background: CD4 naive cells filled three plates per donor, CD4 memory three, CD8 naive two and CD8 memory one. Notes on the study in general: Relative to clonotypes present in all four donors, those not shared had lower generation probabilities. Among donors, the sharing of clonotypes was expected to be influenced by sequencing depth.

V lost 6 bases to trimming and J lost 1 base, with 6 bases between them. Germline V gene data show CDR1 as LNHDA and CDR2 as SQIVND (reference sequence). This CDR3 is 13 amino acids long. Original processing notes: ImmunoSEQ junction-only sequences lacked quality scores, so their filtering differed. The table came from immunoSEQ multiplex PCR; TCRdb's copy has only in-frame clones and leaves some out. That table is the source of V, J and clone size, and D and trimming were worked out from the DNA. The table lists 2 million to 3 million clones, more than 85% of them singletons. A word on this clone: Antigen unknown.

The specimen sequenced was naive CD4+ T cells from PBMCs. Subset denoted: CD45RA+ positively selected. The chain couples TRBV19 to TRBJ1-4; D gene unclear. This clonotype was sampled from a man aged 18 to 30 in good health. Some clones in this sample may be carry-over from other donors' samples. CDR3 sequence (DNA): TGTGCCAGTAGGGTGCAAACTAATGAAAAACTGTTTTTT. It codes for CASRVQTNEKLFF.